The next 21 T cell receptor beta chains were all read from a single sample in a study of T cells in tumors after PD-1 blockade. Profiled with immunoSEQ multiplex PCR; TCRdb holds only in-frame clones, not every one. The sample lists some 60,000 clones; about 80% were seen once. The material sequenced was PBMCs, taken before anti-PD-1 treatment. Receptors originate from a human donor with basal cell carcinoma.

This clone was counted only a few times. This sequence joins TRBV11-2 and TRBJ2-6; no reliable D call. The germline CDR1 and CDR2 sequences are SGHAT and FQNNGV. The CDR3 loop spans 18 amino acids. Trimming took off 6 bases at V and 0 bases at J, with 18 bases between the two ends. CDR3 sequence (DNA): TGTGCCAGCAGGTTCCGACTGGGGTGGCTCTCTGGGGCCAACGTCCTGACTTTC. This sequence encodes CASRFRLGWLSGANVLTF.

The chain uses TRBV2 and TRBJ2-2, with TRBD1 as a possible D gene (6 bases). The CDR3 spans 15 residues. The V and J ends lost 11 bases and 0 bases respectively, with 16 bases between them. Germline CDR1 SNHLY, CDR2 FYNNEI. The CDR3 loop reads CASQKQGANTGELFF. CDR3 DNA: TGTGCCTCACAAAAACAGGGCGCGAACACCGGGGAGCTGTTTTTT.

The chain is built from TRBV4-1 and TRBJ2-1; 10 bases match TRBD1. Germline CDR1 is MGHRA and CDR2 is YSYEKL. V gave up 3 bases and J gave up 7 bases; unmatched junction bases: 6. CDR3 length: 15 amino acids. CDR3: CASSHGTGVENEQFF. CDR3 DNA: TGCGCCAGCAGCCACGGGACAGGGGTAGAAAATGAGCAGTTCTTC.

The CDR3 protein is CASSKGAPRDRAWTEAFF. The DNA for the CDR3 is TGTGCCAGCAGCAAAGGAGCCCCCCGGGACAGGGCTTGGACTGAAGCTTTCTTT. The chain combines TRBV21-1 with TRBJ1-1; the table's TRBD1 call for D was not verified on the DNA. TRBV21-1 is a pseudogene locus. CDR3 length equals 18 residues.

The chain is built from TRBV5-6 and TRBJ2-3, with D possibly TRBD2 on 5 matching bases. CDR1 SGHDT and CDR2 YYEEEE come from the germline V gene. The CDR3 contains 13 residues. V gave up 2 bases and J gave up 4 bases, with 8 bases separating them. CDR3 protein: CASSFGSPDTQYF. The DNA for the CDR3 is TGTGCCAGCAGCTTTGGGAGCCCAGATACGCAGTATTTT.

The chain carries TRBV23-1 and TRBJ1-5, with D possibly matching TRBD1 (5 bases). TRBV23-1 is assigned to the ORF class and has an uncertain function. V was clipped by 0 bases and J by 2 bases, with 14 bases between them. This CDR3 comprises 17 residues. CDR3 DNA: TGCGCCAGCAGTCAATCGTTGGGGCTACCGGGCAATCAGCCCCAGCATTTT. Protein: CASSQSLGLPGNQPQHF.

This clone was counted once. The chain joins TRBV6-6 to TRBJ2-1; TRBD2 agrees at 14 bases. With V trimmed by 6 bases and J by 7 bases, 8 bases remained unmatched. CDR1 and CDR2 (germline): MNHNY, SVGAGI (reference sequence). The length of the CDR3 is 16 residues. CDR3 sequence: CASSIPTSGGANEQFF. Here the CDR3 DNA reads TGTGCCAGCAGCATACCGACTAGCGGGGGGGCTAATGAGCAGTTCTTC.

This clone came up once. The chain uses TRBV5-1 and TRBJ1-1; D unclear. The CDR3 length is 16 residues. CDR1 and CDR2 from the germline V gene are SGHRS and YFSETQ. The V end was cut by 4 bases, the J end by 2 bases, with 18 bases between. The CDR3 is CASSIGNLGGNTEAFF. The CDR3 DNA follows: TGCGCCAGCAGCATTGGGAACTTGGGCGGTAACACTGAAGCTTTCTTT.

V usage is TRBV6-5 and J usage is TRBJ1-1; weak D call: TRBD1 (6 bases). Germline CDR1 reads MNHEY; CDR2 reads SVGAGI. V lost 0 bases, J lost 10 bases, and 12 bases lay in between. The CDR3 consists of 13 residues. The CDR3 bases are TGTGCCAGCAGTTACTCTTCACAGGGAAGAGCTTTCTTT. Translation gives CASSYSSQGRAFF.

This clone has just a few counts. The V call is TRBV2, the J call TRBJ1-5; D ambiguous. Per the germline V gene, CDR1 is SNHLY and CDR2 is FYNNEI. The CDR3 has 13 amino acids. V was cut by 4 bases and J by 3 bases, with 7 bases left in between. DNA of the CDR3: TGTGCCAGCAGTGTGGCTTACAATCAGCCCCAGCATTTT. Protein product: CASSVAYNQPQHF.

V usage is TRBV27 and J usage is TRBJ2-1; 9 bases are shared with TRBD2. Germline assignment: CDR1 MNHEY and CDR2 SMNVEV (reference sequence). The J segment lost 2 bases and the V segment lost 2 bases, leaving 1 base of the junction unmatched. CDR3 length equals 15 residues. The CDR3 region is CASSLASGAYNEQFF. The CDR3 region has the DNA TGTGCCAGCAGTTTAGCTAGCGGGGCCTACAATGAGCAGTTCTTC.

The chain joins TRBV30 to TRBJ1-1; D is unclear. Trimming cost V 2 bases and J 4 bases, with 17 bases left between them. The CDR3 sequence is 15 residues long. Germline CDR1 GTSNPN, CDR2 SVGIG (reference sequence). DNA of the CDR3: TGTGCCTGGAGTCTCCACGACCTTCCGAGCACTGAAGCTTTCTTT. This encodes CAWSLHDLPSTEAFF.

The chain combines TRBV18 with TRBJ2-7; possible D gene TRBD2, 5 bases. Deletions cut 3 bases from V and 0 bases from J, with 9 bases between. CDR1 is KGHSH, CDR2 LQKENI, per germline. The CDR3 spans 14 residues. The CDR3 protein is CASSPGSSSYEQYF. For the CDR3, the DNA is TGTGCCAGCTCACCTGGGAGTAGCTCCTACGAGCAGTACTTC.

The rearrangement uses TRBV19 and TRBJ2-2; the D is unclear. The length of the CDR3 is 15 residues. Between the trimmed V and J ends, which lost 2 bases and 6 bases, there was a span of 13 bases. Germline V CDR1 and CDR2: LNHDA, SQIVND (reference sequence). CDR3 residues: CASSIMDRPPGELFF. The DNA for the CDR3 is TGTGCCAGTAGTATAATGGACCGTCCCCCCGGGGAGCTGTTTTTT. The full variable domain, its missing parts supplied by reference TRBV19 and TRBJ2-2, is DGGITQSPKYLFRKEGQNVTLSCEQNLNHDAMYWYRQDPGQGLRLIYYSQIVNDFQKGDIAEGYSVSREKKESFPLTVTSAQKNPTAFYLCASSIMDRPPGELFFGEGSRLTVL.

This CDR3 reads CASSPRTGGIDGYTF. Written as DNA, the CDR3 is TGCGCCAGCAGTCCAAGGACAGGGGGCATCGATGGCTACACCTTC. The chain combines TRBV10-1 with TRBJ1-2; 11 positions agree with TRBD1. V shed 5 bases and J 6 bases; nucleotides not matched to a gene: 8. The CDR3 extends over 15 amino acids. CDR1 and CDR2 from the germline V gene are WNHNN and SYGVQD (reference sequence).

The rearrangement links TRBV29-1 to TRBJ2-1; 11 bases fit TRBD2. Trimming removed 4 bases from V and 9 bases from J; junction bases left unmatched: 11. The CDR3 runs to 15 residues. Germline loops: CDR1 SQVTM, CDR2 ANQGSEA. The CDR3 DNA sequence: TGCAGCGTTGCTCGTACTAGCGGGGGTTGGGGTGAGCAGTTCTTC. Translating gives CSVARTSGGWGEQFF.

This clone was found once. At the DNA level, this CDR3 is encoded by other sequences in the same sample as well. The chain uses TRBV5-1 and TRBJ1-2; 8 bases fit TRBD1. The germline V gene has CDR1 SGHRS and CDR2 YFSETQ. The V segment lost 4 bases and the J segment 8 bases; nucleotides outside the gene matches: 10. The CDR3 is 14 residues long. This CDR3 reads CASSPRTGLGGYTF. CDR3 bases: TGCGCCAGCAGCCCCAGGACAGGGTTGGGGGGCTACACCTTC.

The CDR3 spells CASLSGTRSPGELFF. CDR3 DNA: TGTGCCAGCCTTAGTGGGACTAGAAGTCCCGGGGAGCTGTTTTTT. The rearrangement joins TRBV7-9 to TRBJ2-2; 8 bases line up with TRBD2. The CDR3 totals 15 residues. V trimming: 8 bases; J trimming: 6 bases; junction bases outside the gene matches: 11. CDR1 is SEHNR and CDR2 is FQNEAQ in the germline V gene (reference sequence).

V and J are TRBV4-2 and TRBJ2-7; D could derive from TRBD1 or TRBD2 (5 bases each). Germline CDR1 is LGHNA and CDR2 is YNFKEQ. The V and J ends lost 1 base and 4 bases respectively, with 11 bases between them. There are 14 residues in the CDR3. The CDR3 DNA follows: TGTGCCAGCAGCCAAGTAACTGGGGGTTACGAGCAGTACTTC. Translating gives CASSQVTGGYEQYF.

The rearrangement uses TRBV7-9 and TRBJ2-1, with 11 bases lining up with TRBD2. The trim removed 5 bases at V and 4 bases at J, leaving 13 bases unmatched. Germline V gene lookup returns CDR1 SEHNR and CDR2 FQNEAQ (reference sequence). The CDR3 length is 18 residues. The CDR3 is CASSPPTPRLAGYNEQFF. The CDR3 region has the DNA TGTGCCAGCAGCCCCCCCACCCCAAGACTAGCGGGGTACAATGAGCAGTTCTTC. Full variable domain (remainder filled in from reference TRBV7-9 and TRBJ2-1): DTGVSQNPRHKITKRGQNVTFRCDPISEHNRLYWYRQTLGQGPEFLTYFQNEAQLEKSRLLSDRFSAERPKGSFSTLEIQRTEQGDSAMYLCASSPPTPRLAGYNEQFFGPGTRLTVL.

V gene TRBV5-1 combines with J gene TRBJ1-3, with 8 bases fitting TRBD1. Germline V gene sequence: CDR1 SGHRS, CDR2 YFSETQ. This CDR3 has 15 amino acids. V lost 3 bases and J lost 4; bases outside the gene matches: 6. Written as DNA, the CDR3 is TGCGCCAGCAGCTCAACAGGGGGGGAAGGAAACACCATATATTTT. Its translation: CASSSTGGEGNTIYF. The full variable domain, in which reference TRBV5-1 and TRBJ1-3 provide the parts outside the CDR3, is KAGVTQTPRYLIKTRGQQVTLSCSPISGHRSVSWYQQTPGQGLQFLFEYFSETQRNKGNFPGRFSGRQFSNSRSEMNVSTLELGDSALYLCASSSTGGEGNTIYFGEGSWLTVV.